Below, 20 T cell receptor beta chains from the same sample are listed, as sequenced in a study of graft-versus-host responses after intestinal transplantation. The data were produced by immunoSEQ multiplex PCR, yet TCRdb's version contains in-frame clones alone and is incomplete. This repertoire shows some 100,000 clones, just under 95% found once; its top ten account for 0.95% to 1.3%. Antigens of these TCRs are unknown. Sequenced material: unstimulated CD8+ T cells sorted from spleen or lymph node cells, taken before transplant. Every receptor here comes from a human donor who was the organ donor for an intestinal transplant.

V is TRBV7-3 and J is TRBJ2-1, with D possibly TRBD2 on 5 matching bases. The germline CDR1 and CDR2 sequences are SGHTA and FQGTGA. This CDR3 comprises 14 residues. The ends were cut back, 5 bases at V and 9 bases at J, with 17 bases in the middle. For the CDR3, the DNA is TGTGCCAGCAGCCCTTCCCAGCTAGCTGGTGAGCAGTTCTTC. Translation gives CASSPSQLAGEQFF.

The CDR3 region has the DNA TGTGCCAGCAGTAATAGCGGGAGTGGGTTCACAGATACGCAGTATTTT. As protein: CASSNSGSGFTDTQYF. The rearrangement joins TRBV27 to TRBJ2-3; 9 nucleotides agree with TRBD2. CDR3 length equals 16 residues. Per germline, CDR1 MNHEY and CDR2 SMNVEV (reference sequence). V lost 5 bases, J lost 2 bases, and 8 bases stayed unmatched.

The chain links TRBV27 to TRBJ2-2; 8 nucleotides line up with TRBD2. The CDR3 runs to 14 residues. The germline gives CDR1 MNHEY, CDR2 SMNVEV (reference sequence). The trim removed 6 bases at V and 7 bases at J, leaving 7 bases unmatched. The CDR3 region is CASRPGGGIGELFF. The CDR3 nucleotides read TGTGCCAGCAGACCCGGGGGGGGCATCGGGGAGCTGTTTTTT.

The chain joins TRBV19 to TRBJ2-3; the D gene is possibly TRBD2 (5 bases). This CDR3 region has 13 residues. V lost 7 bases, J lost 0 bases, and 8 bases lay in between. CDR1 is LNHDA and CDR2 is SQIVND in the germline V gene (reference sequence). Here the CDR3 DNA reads TGTGCCAGTAACGGGGTTAGCACAGATACGCAGTATTTT. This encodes CASNGVSTDTQYF.

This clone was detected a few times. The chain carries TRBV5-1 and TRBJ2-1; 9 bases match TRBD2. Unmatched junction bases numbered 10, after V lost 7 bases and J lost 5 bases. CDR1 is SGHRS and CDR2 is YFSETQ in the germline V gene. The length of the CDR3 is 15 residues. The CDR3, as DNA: TGCGCCAGCCACTCCACCACTAGCGGGCACAATGAGCAGTTCTTC. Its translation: CASHSTTSGHNEQFF.

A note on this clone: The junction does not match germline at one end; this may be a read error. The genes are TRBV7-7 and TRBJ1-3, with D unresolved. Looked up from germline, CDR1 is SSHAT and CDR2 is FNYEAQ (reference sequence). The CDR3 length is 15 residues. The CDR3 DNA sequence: TGTGCTAGCAGCTACTCGACGGGTCCCTCTCACACCATATATTTT. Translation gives CASSYSTGPSHTIYF.

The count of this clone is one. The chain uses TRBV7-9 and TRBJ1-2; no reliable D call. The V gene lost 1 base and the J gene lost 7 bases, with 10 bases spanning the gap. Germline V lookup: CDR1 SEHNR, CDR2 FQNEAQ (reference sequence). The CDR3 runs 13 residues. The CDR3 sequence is CASSLVAGFGYTF. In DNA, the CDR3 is TGTGCCAGCAGCTTAGTGGCCGGGTTTGGCTACACCTTC.

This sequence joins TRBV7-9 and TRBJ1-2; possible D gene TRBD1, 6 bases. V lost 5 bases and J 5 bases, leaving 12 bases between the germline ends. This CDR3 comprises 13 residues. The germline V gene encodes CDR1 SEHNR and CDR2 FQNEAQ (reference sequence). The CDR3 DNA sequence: TGTGCCAGCAGCGCCGGACAGCCTTATGGCTACACCTTC. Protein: CASSAGQPYGYTF.

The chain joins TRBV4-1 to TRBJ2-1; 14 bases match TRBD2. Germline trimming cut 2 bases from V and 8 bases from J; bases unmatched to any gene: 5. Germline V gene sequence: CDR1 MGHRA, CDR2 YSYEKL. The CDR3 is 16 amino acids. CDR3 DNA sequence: TGCGCCAGCAGCCAACGGACTAGCGGGAGGTACGATGAGCAGTTCTTC. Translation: CASSQRTSGRYDEQFF.

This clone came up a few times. The CDR3 loop reads CSGEEGNEQYF. In DNA, the CDR3 is TGCAGCGGGGAGGAAGGCAACGAGCAGTACTTC. The chain links TRBV29-1 to TRBJ2-7; TRBD2 is a possible D gene (6 bases). Per germline, CDR1 SQVTM and CDR2 ANQGSEA. There are 11 residues in the CDR3. Trimming left V 7 bases short and J 5 bases short, with 12 bases between.

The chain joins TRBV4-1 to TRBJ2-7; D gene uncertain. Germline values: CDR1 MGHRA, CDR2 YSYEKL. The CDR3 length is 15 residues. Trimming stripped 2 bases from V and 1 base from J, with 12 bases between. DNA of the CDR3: TGCGCCAGCAGCCAACTTAGGTACGGGTCCTACGAGCAGTACTTC. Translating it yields CASSQLRYGSYEQYF.

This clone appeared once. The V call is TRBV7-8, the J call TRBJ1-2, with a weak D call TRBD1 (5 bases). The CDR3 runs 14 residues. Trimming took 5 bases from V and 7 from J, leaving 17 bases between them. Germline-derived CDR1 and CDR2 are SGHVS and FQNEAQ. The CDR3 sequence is CASSIFLGLGGYTF. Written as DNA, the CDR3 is TGTGCCAGCAGCATTTTTTTGGGACTGGGTGGCTACACCTTC.

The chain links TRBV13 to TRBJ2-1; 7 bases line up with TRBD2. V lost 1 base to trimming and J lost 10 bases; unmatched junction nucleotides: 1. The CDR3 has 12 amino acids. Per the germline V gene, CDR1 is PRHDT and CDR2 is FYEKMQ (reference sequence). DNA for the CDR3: TGTGCCAGCAGCTTAGTGCGGGGGGAGCAGTTCTTC. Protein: CASSLVRGEQFF.

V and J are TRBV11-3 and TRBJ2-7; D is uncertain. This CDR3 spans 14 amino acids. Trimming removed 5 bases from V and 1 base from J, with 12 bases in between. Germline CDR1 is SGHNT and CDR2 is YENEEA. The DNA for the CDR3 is TGTGCCAGCAGCCCCCCCGGTAGTTCCTACGAGCAGTACTTC. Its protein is CASSPPGSSYEQYF.

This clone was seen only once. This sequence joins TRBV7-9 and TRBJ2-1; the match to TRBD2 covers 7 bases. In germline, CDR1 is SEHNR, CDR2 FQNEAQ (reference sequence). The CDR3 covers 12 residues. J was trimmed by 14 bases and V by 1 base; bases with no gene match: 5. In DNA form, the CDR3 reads TGTGCCAGCAGCTTAGGGACTAGTCTAAAGTTCTTC. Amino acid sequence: CASSLGTSLKFF.

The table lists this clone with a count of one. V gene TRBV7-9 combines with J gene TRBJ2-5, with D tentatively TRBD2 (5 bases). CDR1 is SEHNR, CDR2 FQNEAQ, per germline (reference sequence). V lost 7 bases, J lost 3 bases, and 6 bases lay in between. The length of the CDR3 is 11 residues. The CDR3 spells CASTGKETQYF. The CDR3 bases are TGTGCCAGCACCGGGAAAGAGACCCAGTACTTC.

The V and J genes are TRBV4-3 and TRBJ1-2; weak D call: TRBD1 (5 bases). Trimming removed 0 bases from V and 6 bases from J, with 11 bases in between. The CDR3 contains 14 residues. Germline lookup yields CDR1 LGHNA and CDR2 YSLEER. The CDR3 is CASSQDLRVDGYTF. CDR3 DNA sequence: TGCGCCAGCAGCCAAGATCTCAGGGTCGATGGCTACACCTTC.

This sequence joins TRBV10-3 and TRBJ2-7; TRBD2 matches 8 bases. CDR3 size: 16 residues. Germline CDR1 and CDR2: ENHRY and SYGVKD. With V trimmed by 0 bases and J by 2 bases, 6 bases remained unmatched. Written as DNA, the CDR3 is TGTGCCATCAGTGAGTCGTCACTAGCGGCTACCTACGAGCAGTACTTC. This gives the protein CAISESSLAATYEQYF.

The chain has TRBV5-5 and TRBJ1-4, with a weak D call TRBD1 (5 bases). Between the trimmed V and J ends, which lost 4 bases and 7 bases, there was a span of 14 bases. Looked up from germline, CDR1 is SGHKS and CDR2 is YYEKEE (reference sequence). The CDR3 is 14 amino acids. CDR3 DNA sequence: TGTGCCAGCAGCCCGGCGGGGGAGAGTGAAAAACTGTTTTTT. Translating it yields CASSPAGESEKLFF.

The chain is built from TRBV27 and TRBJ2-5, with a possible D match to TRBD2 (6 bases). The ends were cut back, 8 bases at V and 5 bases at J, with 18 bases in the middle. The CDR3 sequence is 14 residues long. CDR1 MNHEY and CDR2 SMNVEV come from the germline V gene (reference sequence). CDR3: CASGPRGRWETQYF. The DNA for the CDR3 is TGTGCCAGCGGACCACGGGGGAGGTGGGAGACCCAGTACTTC.